This entry lists 29 T cell receptor beta chains sequenced from one sample in a study of cytomegalovirus exposure and HLA in healthy donors (dated 2017 in TCRdb). Receptor amplification or capture employed the immunoSEQ multiplex PCR assay. A mixture of 60 forward primers for TCR Vbeta segments and 13 reverse primers for TCR Jbeta segments was used in the multiplex PCR. TCRdb stores this immuneACCESS table with in-frame sequences only. Part of the clones is absent; in the studies checked, under half of the shortfall reflects unresolved V genes, and no reason is known for the rest. The sample includes roughly 190,000 clones, with approximately 88% observed a single time. Roughly 2.6% of the sample rests with the top ten. The sample consisted of PBMCs. These receptors all come from a woman aged 45 to 65 in good health and CMV-seropositive.

To note about this clone: A junction end diverges from the germline sequence, so it may reflect a read error. The chain carries TRBV7-9 and TRBJ2-7, with 11 nucleotides matching TRBD2. The CDR3 is 16 residues long. Germline lookup yields CDR1 SEHNR and CDR2 FQNEAQ (reference sequence). The CDR3 DNA reads TGTTCCAGCAGCCCAGGCGGGACTAGCGGCTCCTACGAGCAGTACTTC. It yields the protein CSSSPGGTSGSYEQYF.

The CDR3 DNA sequence: TGTGCCAGCAGCGTAGCGGGGGGTTCGAACACCGGGGAGCTGTTTTTT. Translated, it gives CASSVAGGSNTGELFF. This rearrangement joins TRBV9 to TRBJ2-2, with TRBD2 matching over 7 bases. The CDR3 consists of 16 residues. V was clipped by 0 bases and J by 0 bases; unmatched bases: 2. From germline, CDR1 is SGDLS and CDR2 YYNGEE.

A remark on this clone: Other DNA sequences in the same sample also yield this CDR3. V gene TRBV5-1 combines with J gene TRBJ2-2; a possible D gene is TRBD2 (6 bases). Between the trimmed V and J ends, which lost 4 bases and 2 bases, there was a span of 9 bases. CDR1 and CDR2 (germline): SGHRS, YFSETQ. The CDR3 has 14 amino acids. The DNA of the CDR3 is TGCGCCAGCAGCCCGGGACTCAACACCGGGGAGCTGTTTTTT. Its protein is CASSPGLNTGELFF.

This clone has only a few counts. CDR3: CASSKGEMNTEAFF. The CDR3 DNA sequence: TGCGCCAGCAGCAAGGGAGAAATGAACACTGAAGCTTTCTTT. This sequence joins TRBV5-1 and TRBJ1-1, with no clear D. V was trimmed by 4 bases and J by 0 bases, leaving 10 bases between them. Germline V gene sequence: CDR1 SGHRS, CDR2 YFSETQ. CDR3 length equals 14 residues.

J is TRBJ2-7 and V is TRBV7-6; TRBD1 matches 7 bases. Unmatched junction bases numbered 7, after V lost 5 bases and J lost 0 bases. The CDR3 loop spans 15 amino acids. The germline V gene encodes CDR1 SGHVS and CDR2 FNYEAQ. Here the CDR3 reads CASSPAGGSSYEQYF. In DNA, the CDR3 is TGTGCCAGCAGCCCCGCAGGGGGTAGCTCCTACGAGCAGTACTTC. The complete variable domain, with remaining parts taken from reference TRBV7-6 and TRBJ2-7, reads GAGVSQSPRYKVTKRGQDVALRCDPISGHVSLYWYRQALGQGPEFLTYFNYEAQQDKSGLPNDRFSAERPEGSISTLTIQRTEQRDSAMYRCASSPAGGSSYEQYFGPGTRLTVT.

The chain couples TRBV29-1 to TRBJ1-3, with TRBD1 matching over 7 bases. J was trimmed by 4 bases and V by 6 bases; bases with no gene match: 12. CDR3 size: 15 residues. Germline V gene lookup returns CDR1 SQVTM and CDR2 ANQGSEA. DNA for the CDR3: TGCAGCGTACGACAGGGAGGTACGCGGGGAAACACCATATATTTT. It specifies CSVRQGGTRGNTIYF.

V usage is TRBV27 and J usage is TRBJ1-4; 9 nucleotides line up with TRBD1. Germline CDR1 reads MNHEY; CDR2 reads SMNVEV (reference sequence). The junction had 9 bases not matched to a gene; V was cut back by 4 bases and J by 0 bases. CDR3 length: 18 residues. Written as DNA, the CDR3 is TGTGCCAGCAGTTCACTACAGGGGGCCATGGCAACTAATGAAAAACTGTTTTTT. This gives the protein CASSSLQGAMATNEKLFF.

V and J are TRBV30 and TRBJ2-5; possible D gene TRBD1, 5 bases. The end of the DNA aligns better with TRBJ2-7, so the J call may be wrong. The CDR3 consists of 11 residues. CDR1 GTSNPN and CDR2 SVGIG come from the germline V gene (reference sequence). CDR3: CAWSKGYEQYF. Written as DNA, the CDR3 is TGTGCCTGGAGTAAGGGGTACGAGCAGTACTTC.

The J gene is TRBJ2-3, the V gene TRBV7-8, with 10 bases that match TRBD1. Losses at the gene ends were 5 bases for V and 2 bases for J; bases not matched to a gene: 4. Germline lookup yields CDR1 SGHVS and CDR2 FQNEAQ. This CDR3 contains 15 residues. CDR3 sequence reads: CASSLGQGFTDTQYF. The CDR3 nucleotides are TGTGCCAGCAGCCTGGGACAGGGGTTCACAGATACGCAGTATTTT.

The chain links TRBV15 to TRBJ1-4; a weak D match, TRBD1 (5 bases). V dropped 5 bases and J dropped 3 bases, with 19 bases sitting between them. CDR3 length: 17 amino acids. CDR1 and CDR2 (germline): LNHNV, YYDKDF (reference sequence). The CDR3 DNA follows: TGTGCCACCAGCTCCCAGGGTGACCTGGCGGCTAATGAAAAACTGTTTTTT. Its translation is CATSSQGDLAANEKLFF.

The V call is TRBV2, the J call TRBJ2-3; 10 positions match TRBD2. The CDR3 is 15 amino acids. From germline, CDR1 is SNHLY and CDR2 FYNNEI. V lost 10 bases to trimming and J lost 5 bases; unmatched junction nucleotides: 12. CDR3 coding DNA: TGTGCCACCTCTTGGGCTAGCGGGGGTGGAGATACGCAGTATTTT. Its protein product is CATSWASGGGDTQYF. Full variable domain (missing parts from reference TRBV2 and TRBJ2-3): EPEVTQTPSHQVTQMGQEVILRCVPISNHLYFYWYRQILGQKVEFLVSFYNNEISEKSEIFDDQFSVERPDGSNFTLKIRSTKLEDSAMYFCATSWASGGGDTQYFGPGTRLTVL.

This sequence joins TRBV28 and TRBJ2-5; D unclear. The last part of the DNA fits TRBJ2-7 better; the J call may be wrong. The CDR3 is 13 residues long. CDR1 and CDR2 from the germline V gene are MDHEN and SYDVKM. In DNA, the CDR3 is TGTGCCAGCAGACCCCGTGACACCTACGAGCAGTACTTC. Translating gives CASRPRDTYEQYF.

The gene calls are TRBV30 and TRBJ2-1; TRBD2 agrees at 13 bases. This CDR3 region has 16 residues. Germline V lookup: CDR1 GTSNPN, CDR2 SVGIG (reference sequence). V lost 0 bases and J lost 2; bases outside the gene matches: 1. The CDR3 DNA sequence: TGTGCCTGGAGTGTACTAGCGGGGGGGCCCTACAATGAGCAGTTCTTC. As protein: CAWSVLAGGPYNEQFF.

The count of this clone is one. This chain connects TRBV6-1 to TRBJ2-2; 9 bases agree with TRBD1. The germline CDR1 and CDR2 sequences are MNHNS and SASEGT. The CDR3 contains 13 residues. The V segment lost 6 bases and the J segment 6 bases; nucleotides outside the gene matches: 2. The CDR3 loop reads CASRGTGSGELFF. CDR3 sequence (DNA): TGTGCCAGCAGGGGGACAGGGTCCGGGGAGCTGTTTTTT.

Written as DNA, the CDR3 is TGTGCCAGCAGTTTATGGGGGGGCCCAGATACGCAGTATTTT. This translates into CASSLWGGPDTQYF. J is TRBJ2-3 and V is TRBV27; maybe TRBD2 (7 bases). Germline CDR1 MNHEY, CDR2 SMNVEV (reference sequence). CDR3 length: 14 residues. V was pared by 1 base and J by 4 bases, with 9 bases between.

V and J are TRBV7-2 and TRBJ1-5; TRBD1 is a possible D gene (6 bases). CDR1 is SGHTA, CDR2 FQGNSA, per germline. The CDR3 totals 14 residues. V lost 5 bases to trimming and J lost 7 bases, with 15 bases between them. CDR3 protein: CASSNQGGGQPQHF. In nucleotides, the CDR3 is TGTGCCAGCAGCAACCAGGGAGGGGGACAGCCCCAGCATTTT.

This clone was recorded only once. The rearrangement uses TRBV2 and TRBJ1-3; D uncertain. V was clipped by 3 bases and J by 4 bases, with 7 bases between them. CDR3 length: 13 residues. CDR1 and CDR2 (germline): SNHLY, FYNNEI. The CDR3 is CASSDARGNTIYF. CDR3 nucleotide sequence: TGTGCCAGCAGTGATGCCAGGGGAAACACCATATATTTT.

V usage is TRBV11-2 and J usage is TRBJ1-2; no clear D. V lost 0 bases and J 5 bases, leaving 10 bases between the germline ends. CDR3 length: 14 amino acids. Germline assignment: CDR1 SGHAT and CDR2 FQNNGV. CDR3: CASSLDPAGYGYTF. The CDR3 nucleotides read TGTGCCAGCAGCTTAGATCCGGCGGGGTATGGCTACACCTTC.

The sample holds one count of this clone. CDR3 sequence: CAISESWGESTDTQYF. CDR3 bases: TGTGCCATCAGTGAGTCTTGGGGGGAAAGCACAGATACGCAGTATTTT. J is TRBJ2-3 and V is TRBV10-3; the D gene is possibly TRBD2 (6 bases). The CDR3 sequence is 16 residues long. Germline V gene sequence: CDR1 ENHRY, CDR2 SYGVKD. Trimming stripped 0 bases from V and 0 bases from J, with 10 bases between.

This chain connects TRBV10-3 to TRBJ1-1, with TRBD1 matching over 10 bases. The V gene end was trimmed by 5 bases and the J gene end by 9 bases; junction bases not matched to a gene: 15. In germline, CDR1 is ENHRY, CDR2 SYGVKD. This CDR3 spans 16 amino acids. DNA of the CDR3: TGTGCCATCAGTTTCACACCGGGACAGGGGCAAGAGAAAGCTTTCTTT. It translates to CAISFTPGQGQEKAFF.

CDR3 sequence: CATSRDYHRQGDSYGYTF. The CDR3 coding sequence is TGTGCCACCAGCAGAGATTACCATCGACAGGGGGATAGTTATGGCTACACCTTC. The chain uses TRBV15 and TRBJ1-2; 9 bases map to TRBD1. The CDR3 sequence is 18 residues long. Germline CDR1 LNHNV, CDR2 YYDKDF (reference sequence). The V gene end was trimmed by 0 bases and the J gene end by 5 bases; junction bases not matched to a gene: 13.

The V gene is TRBV21-1, the J gene TRBJ2-5; the D call TRBD1 from the table was never checked on the DNA. The J call may be wrong; the DNA end is better matched by TRBJ2-7. TRBV21-1 corresponds to a pseudogene. There are 14 residues in the CDR3. The CDR3 protein is CASSKDRGAYEQYF. The CDR3 DNA sequence: TGTGCCAGCAGCAAAGACAGGGGTGCCTACGAGCAGTACTTC.

The genes are TRBV7-6 and TRBJ2-1; 10 positions match TRBD2. The CDR3 contains 15 residues. V lost 2 bases, J lost 3 bases, and 1 base stayed unmatched. Germline lookup yields CDR1 SGHVS and CDR2 FNYEAQ. CDR3 loop: CASSLIAGGYNEQFF. The CDR3 region has the DNA TGTGCCAGCAGCTTAATAGCGGGGGGCTACAATGAGCAGTTCTTC.

There are a few counts of this clone. V usage is TRBV6-6 and J usage is TRBJ1-4; 8 bases are a match to TRBD1. Germline V gene lookup returns CDR1 MNHNY and CDR2 SVGAGI (reference sequence). J lost 8 bases, V lost 4 bases, and 9 bases had no gene match. The CDR3 spans 15 residues. The CDR3 is CASSSYLQGEEKLFF. The CDR3 region has the DNA TGTGCCAGCAGTTCCTACTTACAGGGGGAGGAAAAACTGTTTTTT.

This chain connects TRBV7-2 to TRBJ1-1, with TRBD1 matching over 8 bases. Unmatched junction bases numbered 5, after V lost 2 bases and J lost 6 bases. Germline CDR1 and CDR2: SGHTA and FQGNSA. The CDR3 extends over 14 amino acids. CDR3 DNA sequence: TGTGCCAGCAGCTTACCAGGGGGCGCAGCTGAAGCTTTCTTT. Translation gives CASSLPGGAAEAFF. Full variable domain (remainder filled in from reference TRBV7-2 and TRBJ1-1): GAGVSQSPSNKVTEKGKDVELRCDPISGHTALYWYRQSLGQGLEFLIYFQGNSAPDKSGLPSDRFSAERTGGSVSTLTIQRTQQEDSAVYLCASSLPGGAAEAFFGQGTRLTVV.

The gene calls are TRBV6-5 and TRBJ1-1; a weak D match, TRBD1 (5 bases). V lost 0 bases and J 10 bases, leaving 12 bases between the germline ends. Germline V gene sequence: CDR1 MNHEY, CDR2 SVGAGI. CDR3 length: 13 residues. Written as DNA, the CDR3 is TGTGCCAGCAGTTACTCGACAGACCCTATAGCTTTCTTT. It yields the protein CASSYSTDPIAFF.

The chain uses TRBV6-6 and TRBJ2-2; TRBD2 might be the D (6 bases). Trimming removed 0 bases at V and 5 bases at J, with 7 bases between. The length of the CDR3 is 14 residues. Germline loops: CDR1 MNHNY, CDR2 SVGAGI (reference sequence). CDR3 residues: CASSYSSGTGELFF. The CDR3 DNA reads as TGTGCCAGCAGTTACTCGAGCGGGACCGGGGAGCTGTTTTTT.

The chain combines TRBV5-1 with TRBJ2-2; 13 positions agree with TRBD2. Germline lookup yields CDR1 SGHRS and CDR2 YFSETQ. With V trimmed by 4 bases and J by 2 bases, 14 bases remained unmatched. CDR3 length: 20 residues. The CDR3 region has the DNA TGCGCCAGCAGCCTTCGACCCCTTCGACTAGCGGGGGGCAACACCGGGGAGCTGTTTTTT. Protein product: CASSLRPLRLAGGNTGELFF.

The table lists this clone with a few counts. This chain links TRBV28 with TRBJ1-4, with a possible D match to TRBD1 (5 bases). The germline V gene encodes CDR1 MDHEN and CDR2 SYDVKM. Trimming took 5 bases from V and 1 from J, leaving 14 bases between them. The CDR3 is made up of 16 amino acids. DNA of the CDR3: TGTGCCAGCAGTCAGGGAGGACTGAGAACTAATGAAAAACTGTTTTTT. This codes for CASSQGGLRTNEKLFF.